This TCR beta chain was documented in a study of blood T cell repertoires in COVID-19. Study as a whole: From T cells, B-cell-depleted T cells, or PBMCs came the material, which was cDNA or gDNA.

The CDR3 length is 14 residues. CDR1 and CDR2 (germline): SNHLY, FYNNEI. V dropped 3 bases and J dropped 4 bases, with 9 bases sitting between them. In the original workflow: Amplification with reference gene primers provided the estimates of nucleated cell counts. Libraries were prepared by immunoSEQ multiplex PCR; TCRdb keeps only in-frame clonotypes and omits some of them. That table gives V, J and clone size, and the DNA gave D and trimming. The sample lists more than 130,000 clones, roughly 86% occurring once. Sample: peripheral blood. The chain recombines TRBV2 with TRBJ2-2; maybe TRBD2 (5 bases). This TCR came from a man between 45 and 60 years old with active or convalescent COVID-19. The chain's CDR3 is CASSDRRTTGELFF. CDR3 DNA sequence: TGTGCCAGCAGTGATCGGAGGACCACCGGGGAGCTGTTTTTT.